The 5 T cell receptor beta chains in this list originate from one sample, sequenced in a study of neurological immune-mediated disorders. TCRdb re-analysed the 5' RACE reads in MiXCR, keeping a single row per CDR3 protein. This sample yields about 50,000 distinct CDR3 sequences, of which approximately 15% are seen a single time; 4.4% belongs to the top ten. The sequenced sample was PBMCs. These TCRs come from a man between 60 and 75 years old in good health.

A note on this clonotype: Sequence at one end of the junction differs from germline and may be a read error. The chain combines TRBV6-2 or TRBV6-3 with TRBJ2-7; TRBD2 matches 14 bases. Germline V gives CDR1 MNHEY, CDR2 SVGEGT. The CDR3 loop spans 13 amino acids. CDR3 nucleotides: TGTGCCAGCAGTCTCCCGGGACTAGCGGGAGCCGACTTC. This encodes CASSLPGLAGADF.

This clonotype showed up many times. V usage is TRBV29-1 and J usage is TRBJ2-3; D is possibly TRBD1 or TRBD2 (6 bases each). There are 13 residues in the CDR3. CDR1 and CDR2 (germline): SQVTM, ANQGSEA. Trimming took off 3 bases at V and 5 bases at J, with 12 bases between the two ends. This CDR3 reads CSVERGGRDTQYF. The CDR3 DNA sequence: TGCAGCGTTGAGAGAGGGGGGAGAGATACGCAGTATTTT.

This clonotype was seen many times. The V gene is TRBV7-2, the J gene TRBJ2-5, with D maybe TRBD2 (6 bases). V lost 5 bases and J lost 1, with 11 bases in between. The CDR3 covers 14 residues. Germline values: CDR1 SGHTA, CDR2 FQGNSA. The CDR3 DNA sequence: TGTGCCAGCAGCCGCGGGGCAGTCCAAGAGACCCAGTACTTC. The encoded protein is CASSRGAVQETQYF. Together with reference TRBV7-2 and TRBJ2-5, the CDR3 gives the full variable domain: GAGVSQSPSNKVTEKGKDVELRCDPISGHTALYWYRQSLGQGLEFLIYFQGNSAPDKSGLPSDRFSAERTGGSVSTLTIQRTQQEDSAVYLCASSRGAVQETQYFGPGTRLLVL.

This clonotype has at least ten counts. The gene calls are TRBV7-2 and TRBJ2-1, with TRBD2 matching over 11 bases. Germline values: CDR1 SGHTA, CDR2 FQGNSA. The CDR3 spans 18 residues. The V gene end was trimmed by 3 bases and the J gene end by 8 bases; junction bases not matched to a gene: 15. The CDR3 is CASSLRGGLADRSDEQFF. The CDR3 DNA sequence: TGTGCCAGCAGCTTGAGGGGGGGACTAGCGGACCGCTCGGATGAGCAGTTCTTC.

This clonotype has a single count. This sequence may be a read error, since a much larger clone differs from it by one base. The chain combines TRBV7-2 with TRBJ2-1, with D tentatively TRBD2 (6 bases). The V gene's germline CDR1 is SGHTA and CDR2 FQGNSA. The V gene lost 10 bases and the J gene lost 9 bases, with 28 bases spanning the gap. The length of the CDR3 is 16 residues. CDR3: CAISSRTGEGPGEQFF. Here the CDR3 DNA reads TGTGCCATAAGCTCCCGGACGGGAGAAGGTCCGGGTGAGCAGTTCTTC. Full variable domain (remainder filled in from reference TRBV7-2 and TRBJ2-1): GAGVSQSPSNKVTEKGKDVELRCDPISGHTALYWYRQSLGQGLEFLIYFQGNSAPDKSGLPSDRFSAERTGGSVSTLTIQRTQQEDSAVYLCAISSRTGEGPGEQFFGPGTRLTVL.